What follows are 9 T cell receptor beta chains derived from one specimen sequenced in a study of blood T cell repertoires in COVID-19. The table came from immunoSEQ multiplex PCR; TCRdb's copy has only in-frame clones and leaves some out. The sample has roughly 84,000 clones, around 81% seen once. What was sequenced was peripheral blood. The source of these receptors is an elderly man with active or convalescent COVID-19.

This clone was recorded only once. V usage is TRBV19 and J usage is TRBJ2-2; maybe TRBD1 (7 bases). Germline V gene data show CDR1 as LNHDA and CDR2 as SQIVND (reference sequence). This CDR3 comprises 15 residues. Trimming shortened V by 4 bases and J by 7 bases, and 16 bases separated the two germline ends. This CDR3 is CASSTQGGDVGELFF. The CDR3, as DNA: TGTGCCAGTAGTACCCAGGGGGGCGACGTCGGGGAGCTGTTTTTT. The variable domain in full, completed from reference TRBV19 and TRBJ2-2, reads DGGITQSPKYLFRKEGQNVTLSCEQNLNHDAMYWYRQDPGQGLRLIYYSQIVNDFQKGDIAEGYSVSREKKESFPLTVTSAQKNPTAFYLCASSTQGGDVGELFFGEGSRLTVL.

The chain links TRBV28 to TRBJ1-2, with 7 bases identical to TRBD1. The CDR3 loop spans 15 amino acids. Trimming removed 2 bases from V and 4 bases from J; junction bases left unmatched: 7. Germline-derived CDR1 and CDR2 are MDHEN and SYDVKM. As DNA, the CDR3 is TGTGCCAGCAGTTTACCACAGGGGTTGGTCTATGGCTACACCTTC. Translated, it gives CASSLPQGLVYGYTF.

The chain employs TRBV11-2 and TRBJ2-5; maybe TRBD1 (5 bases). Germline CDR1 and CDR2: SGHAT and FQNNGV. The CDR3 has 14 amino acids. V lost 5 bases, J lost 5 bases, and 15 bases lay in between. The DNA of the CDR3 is TGTGCCAGCAGCCACCCCAGGGTTTGGGAGACCCAGTACTTC. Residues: CASSHPRVWETQYF. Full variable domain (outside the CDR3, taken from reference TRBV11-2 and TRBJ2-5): EAGVAQSPRYKIIEKRQSVAFWCNPISGHATLYWYQQILGQGPKLLIQFQNNGVVDDSQLPKDRFSAERLKGVDSTLKIQPAKLEDSAVYLCASSHPRVWETQYFGPGTRLLVL.

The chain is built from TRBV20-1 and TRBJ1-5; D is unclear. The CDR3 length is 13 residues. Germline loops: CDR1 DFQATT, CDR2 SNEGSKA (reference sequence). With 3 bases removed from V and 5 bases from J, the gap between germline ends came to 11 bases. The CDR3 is CSASRRGDQPQHF. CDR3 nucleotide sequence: TGCAGTGCTAGTCGCCGGGGTGATCAGCCCCAGCATTTT.

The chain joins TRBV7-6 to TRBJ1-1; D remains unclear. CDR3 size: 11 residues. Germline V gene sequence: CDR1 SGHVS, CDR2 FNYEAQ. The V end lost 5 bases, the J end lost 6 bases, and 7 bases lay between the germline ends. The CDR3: CASSPLPEAFF. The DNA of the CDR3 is TGTGCCAGCAGCCCCCTCCCTGAAGCTTTCTTT.

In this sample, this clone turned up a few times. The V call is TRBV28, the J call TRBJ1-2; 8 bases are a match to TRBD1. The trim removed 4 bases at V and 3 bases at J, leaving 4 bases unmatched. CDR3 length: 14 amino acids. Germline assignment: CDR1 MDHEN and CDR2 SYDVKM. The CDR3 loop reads CASSSTGVDYGYTF. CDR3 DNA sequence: TGTGCCAGCAGTTCGACAGGGGTAGACTATGGCTACACCTTC.

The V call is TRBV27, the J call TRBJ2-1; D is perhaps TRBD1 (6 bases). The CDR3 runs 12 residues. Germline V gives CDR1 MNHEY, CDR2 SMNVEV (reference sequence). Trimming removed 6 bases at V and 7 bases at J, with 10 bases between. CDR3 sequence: CASSLGANEQFF. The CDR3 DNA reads TGTGCCAGCAGCCTGGGGGCTAATGAGCAGTTCTTC.

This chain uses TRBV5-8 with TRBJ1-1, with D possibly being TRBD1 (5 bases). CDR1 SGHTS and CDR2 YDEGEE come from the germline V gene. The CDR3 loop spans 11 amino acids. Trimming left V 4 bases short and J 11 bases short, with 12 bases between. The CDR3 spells CASSQGLPAFF. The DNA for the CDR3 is TGTGCCAGCAGCCAGGGTCTGCCTGCTTTCTTT.

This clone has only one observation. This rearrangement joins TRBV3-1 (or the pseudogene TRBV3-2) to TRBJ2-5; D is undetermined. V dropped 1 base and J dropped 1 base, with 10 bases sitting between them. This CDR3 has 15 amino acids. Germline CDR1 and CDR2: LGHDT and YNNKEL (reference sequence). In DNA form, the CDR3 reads TGTGCCAGCAGCCAAGGGAGCAATCTCCAAGAGACCCAGTACTTC. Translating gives CASSQGSNLQETQYF.